This T cell receptor beta chain originates from a study of OX40 agonist ivuxolimab in advanced cancers. Germline V lookup: CDR1 KGHSH, CDR2 LQKENI. With 3 bases removed from V and 4 bases from J, the gap between germline ends came to 19 bases. The CDR3 contains 17 residues. Sequenced by immunoSEQ multiplex PCR; TCRdb stores in-frame clones only, minus some. Among more than 20,000 clones, over 75% were seen once, and the ten largest hold 37%. The source was CD4+ or CD8+ T cells sorted from blood, collected in a trial of the OX40 agonist ivuxolimab. This receptor was taken from an adult with an advanced solid tumor such as melanoma, head and neck, liver or kidney cancer. The chain has TRBV18 and TRBJ1-3; TRBD1 is a possible D gene (5 bases). CDR3 in DNA: TGTGCCAGCTCACCGCCCGGAGAACAGGATTGGGGAAACACCATATATTTT. Translating gives CASSPPGEQDWGNTIYF.